The 2 T cell receptor beta chains in this list originate from one sample, sequenced in a study of shared clonotypes between healthy human individuals (dated by TCRdb to the early 2020s). The method behind the library was the immunoSEQ multiplex PCR assay. The clones in this table, taken by TCRdb from immuneACCESS, are in-frame only. Not every clone is retained; where verified, under half of the shortfall comes from an unresolved V gene, and the cause of the rest is unknown. Counted in this sample were roughly 1.5 million clones; 95% to 99% of them appeared once. The ten largest make up less than 0.55% of the sample. The sample consisted of naive CD4+ T cells sorted from blood. The cell subset or site label corresponds to: CD45RA+ positively selected. These receptors originate from a young man in good health.

The chain couples TRBV7-9 to TRBJ2-6, with D uncertain. V dropped 0 bases and J dropped 2 bases, with 5 bases sitting between them. Per germline, CDR1 SEHNR and CDR2 FQNEAQ (reference sequence). The length of the CDR3 is 15 residues. CDR3 residues: CASSLAPAGANVLTF. The CDR3 DNA follows: TGTGCCAGCAGCTTAGCTCCTGCTGGGGCCAACGTCCTGACTTTC.

In its sample, this clone was seen a few times. The chain is built from TRBV11-2 and TRBJ2-1, with TRBD1 matching 10 bases. V lost 5 bases to trimming and J lost 6 bases; unmatched junction nucleotides: 7. The CDR3 totals 15 residues. From germline, CDR1 is SGHAT and CDR2 FQNNGV. CDR3 sequence (DNA): TGTGCCAGCAGCGCGACAGGGGGCAAGGGCAATGAGCAGTTCTTC. Translation: CASSATGGKGNEQFF.